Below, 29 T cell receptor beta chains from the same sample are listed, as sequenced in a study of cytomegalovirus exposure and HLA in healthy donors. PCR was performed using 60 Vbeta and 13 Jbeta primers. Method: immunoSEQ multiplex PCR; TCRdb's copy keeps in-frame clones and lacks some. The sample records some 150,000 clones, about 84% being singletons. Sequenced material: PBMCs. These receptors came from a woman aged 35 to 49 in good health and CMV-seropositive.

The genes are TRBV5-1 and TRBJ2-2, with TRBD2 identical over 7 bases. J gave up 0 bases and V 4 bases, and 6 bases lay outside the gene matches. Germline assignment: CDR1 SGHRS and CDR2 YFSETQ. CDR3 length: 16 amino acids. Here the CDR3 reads CASSPRAGANTGELFF. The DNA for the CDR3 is TGCGCCAGCAGCCCGAGGGCGGGAGCGAACACCGGGGAGCTGTTTTTT.

The CDR3 sequence is CASSHQGGTEAFF. DNA of the CDR3: TGCGCCAGCTCCCATCAAGGGGGCACTGAAGCTTTCTTT. The J gene is TRBJ1-1, the V gene TRBV5-1; a possible D gene is TRBD1 (6 bases). V dropped 7 bases and J dropped 4 bases, with 14 bases sitting between them. The CDR3 has 13 residues. Germline values: CDR1 SGHRS, CDR2 YFSETQ. Supplemented by reference TRBV5-1 and TRBJ1-1, the full variable domain reads KAGVTQTPRYLIKTRGQQVTLSCSPISGHRSVSWYQQTPGQGLQFLFEYFSETQRNKGNFPGRFSGRQFSNSRSEMNVSTLELGDSALYLCASSHQGGTEAFFGQGTRLTVV.

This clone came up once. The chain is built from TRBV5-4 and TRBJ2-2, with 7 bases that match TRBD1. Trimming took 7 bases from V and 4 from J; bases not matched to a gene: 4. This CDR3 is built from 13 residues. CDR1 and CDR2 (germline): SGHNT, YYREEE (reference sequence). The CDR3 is CASSDRVTGELFF. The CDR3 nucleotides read TGTGCCAGCTCCGACAGGGTCACCGGGGAGCTGTTTTTT.

The CDR3 DNA reads as TGCGCCAGCAGCTCGGGGATTTCAAGGACCCAGTACTTC. This encodes CASSSGISRTQYF. The J gene is TRBJ2-5, the V gene TRBV5-1; possibly TRBD2 for D (5 bases). The CDR3 spans 13 residues. V lost 3 bases, J lost 7 bases, and 13 bases lay in between. CDR1 SGHRS and CDR2 YFSETQ come from the germline V gene.

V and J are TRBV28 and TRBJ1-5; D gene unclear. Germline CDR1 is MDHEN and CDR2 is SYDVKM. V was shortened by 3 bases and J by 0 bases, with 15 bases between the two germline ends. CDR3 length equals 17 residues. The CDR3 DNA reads TGTGCCAGCAGTTTGAACCGACACGTTTATAGCAATCAGCCCCAGCATTTT. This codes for CASSLNRHVYSNQPQHF.

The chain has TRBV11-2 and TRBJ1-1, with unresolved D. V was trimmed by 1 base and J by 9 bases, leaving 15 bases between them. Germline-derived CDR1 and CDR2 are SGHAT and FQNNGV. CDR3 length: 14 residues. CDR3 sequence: CASSLVSGRSKAFF. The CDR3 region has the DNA TGTGCCAGCAGCTTAGTTTCCGGGAGGTCTAAAGCTTTCTTT.

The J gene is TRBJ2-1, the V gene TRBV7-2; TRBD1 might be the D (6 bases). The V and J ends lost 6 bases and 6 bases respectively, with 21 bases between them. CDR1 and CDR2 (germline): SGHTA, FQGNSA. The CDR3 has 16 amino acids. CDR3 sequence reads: CASRKPQGRTINEQFF. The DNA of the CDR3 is TGTGCCAGCAGGAAACCACAGGGTAGGACGATCAATGAGCAGTTCTTC.

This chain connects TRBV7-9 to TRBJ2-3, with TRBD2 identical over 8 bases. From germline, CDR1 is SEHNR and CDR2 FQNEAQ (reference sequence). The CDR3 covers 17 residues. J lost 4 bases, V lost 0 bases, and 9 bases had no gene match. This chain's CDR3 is CASSLAGLAPTADTQYF. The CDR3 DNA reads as TGTGCCAGCAGCTTAGCCGGACTAGCCCCCACCGCAGATACGCAGTATTTT.

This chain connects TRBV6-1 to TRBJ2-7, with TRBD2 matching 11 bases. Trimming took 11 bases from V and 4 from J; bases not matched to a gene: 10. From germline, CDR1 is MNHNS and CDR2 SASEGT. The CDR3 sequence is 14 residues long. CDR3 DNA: TGTGCCGGTACGACTAGCGGGAAAGGGTACGAGCAGTACTTC. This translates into CAGTTSGKGYEQYF.

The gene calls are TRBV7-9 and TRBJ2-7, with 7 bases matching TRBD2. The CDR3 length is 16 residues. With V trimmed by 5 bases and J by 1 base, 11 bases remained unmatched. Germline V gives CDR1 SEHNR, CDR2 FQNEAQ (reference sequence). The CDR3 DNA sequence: TGTGCCAGCAGCCTCTATAGGTCGGGAGGTTCCTACGAGCAGTACTTC. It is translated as CASSLYRSGGSYEQYF. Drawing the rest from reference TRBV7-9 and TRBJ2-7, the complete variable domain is DTGVSQNPRHKITKRGQNVTFRCDPISEHNRLYWYRQTLGQGPEFLTYFQNEAQLEKSRLLSDRFSAERPKGSFSTLEIQRTEQGDSAMYLCASSLYRSGGSYEQYFGPGTRLTVT.

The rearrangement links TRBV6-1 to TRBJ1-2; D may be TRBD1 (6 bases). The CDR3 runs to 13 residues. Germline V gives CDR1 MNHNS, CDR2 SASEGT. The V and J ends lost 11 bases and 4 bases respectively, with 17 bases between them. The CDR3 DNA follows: TGTGCCGCTGGGGGCCAGGGGACCTATGGCTACACCTTC. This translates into CAAGGQGTYGYTF.

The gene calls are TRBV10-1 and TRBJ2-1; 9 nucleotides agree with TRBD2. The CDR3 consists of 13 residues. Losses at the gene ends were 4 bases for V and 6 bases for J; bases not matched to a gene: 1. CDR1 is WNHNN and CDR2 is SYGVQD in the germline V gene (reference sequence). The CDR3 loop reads CASSGSGSNEQFF. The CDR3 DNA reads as TGCGCCAGCAGTGGTAGCGGGAGCAATGAGCAGTTCTTC.

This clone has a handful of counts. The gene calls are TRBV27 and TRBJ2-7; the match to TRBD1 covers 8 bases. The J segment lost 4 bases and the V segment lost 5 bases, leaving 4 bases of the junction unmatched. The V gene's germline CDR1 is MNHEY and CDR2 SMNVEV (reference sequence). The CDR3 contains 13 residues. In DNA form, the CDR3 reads TGTGCCAGCAGTATACGACAGGGGTACGAGCAGTACTTC. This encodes CASSIRQGYEQYF.

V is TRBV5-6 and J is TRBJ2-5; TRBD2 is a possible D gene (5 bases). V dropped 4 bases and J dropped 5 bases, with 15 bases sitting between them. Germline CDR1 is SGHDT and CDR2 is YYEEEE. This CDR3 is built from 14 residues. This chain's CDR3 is CASSDSYRGETQYF. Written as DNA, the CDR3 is TGTGCCAGCAGCGACTCGTATCGGGGTGAGACCCAGTACTTC.

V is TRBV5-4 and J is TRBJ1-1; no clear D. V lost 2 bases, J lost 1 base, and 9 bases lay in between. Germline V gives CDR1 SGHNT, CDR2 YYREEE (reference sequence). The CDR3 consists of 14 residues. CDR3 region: CASSFAGKNTEAFF. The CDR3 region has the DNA TGTGCCAGCAGCTTTGCGGGGAAGAACACTGAAGCTTTCTTT.

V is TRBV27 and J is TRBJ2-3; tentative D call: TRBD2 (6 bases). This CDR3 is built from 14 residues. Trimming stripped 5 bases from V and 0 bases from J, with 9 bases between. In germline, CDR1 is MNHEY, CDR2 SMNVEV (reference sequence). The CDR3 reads CASSTGTSTDTQYF. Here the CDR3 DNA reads TGTGCCAGCAGTACGGGGACTAGCACAGATACGCAGTATTTT.

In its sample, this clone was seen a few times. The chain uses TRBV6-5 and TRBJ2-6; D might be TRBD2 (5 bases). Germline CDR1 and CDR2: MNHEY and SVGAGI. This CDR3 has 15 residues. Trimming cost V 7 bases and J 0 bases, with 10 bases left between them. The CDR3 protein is CASTFGVSGANVLTF. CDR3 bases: TGTGCCAGCACCTTCGGGGTCTCTGGGGCCAACGTCCTGACTTTC.

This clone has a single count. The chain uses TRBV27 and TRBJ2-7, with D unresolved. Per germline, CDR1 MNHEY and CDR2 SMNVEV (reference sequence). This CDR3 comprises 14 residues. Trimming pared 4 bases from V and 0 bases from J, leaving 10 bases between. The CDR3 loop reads CASSYRPSSYEQYF. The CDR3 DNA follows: TGTGCCAGCAGTTACCGACCTAGCTCCTACGAGCAGTACTTC.

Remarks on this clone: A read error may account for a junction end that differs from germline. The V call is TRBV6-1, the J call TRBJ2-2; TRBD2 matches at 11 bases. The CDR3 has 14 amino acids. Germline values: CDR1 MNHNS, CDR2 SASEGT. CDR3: CASRTSGTGGELLF. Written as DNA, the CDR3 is TGTGCCAGCAGGACTAGCGGGACGGGCGGGGAGCTGCTTTTT.

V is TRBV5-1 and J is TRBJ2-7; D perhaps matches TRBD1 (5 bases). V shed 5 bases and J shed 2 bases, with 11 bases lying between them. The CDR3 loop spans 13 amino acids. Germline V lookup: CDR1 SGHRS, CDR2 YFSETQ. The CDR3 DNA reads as TGCGCCAGCAGGGGGCTTGTCCCCTACGAGCAGTACTTC. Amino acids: CASRGLVPYEQYF.

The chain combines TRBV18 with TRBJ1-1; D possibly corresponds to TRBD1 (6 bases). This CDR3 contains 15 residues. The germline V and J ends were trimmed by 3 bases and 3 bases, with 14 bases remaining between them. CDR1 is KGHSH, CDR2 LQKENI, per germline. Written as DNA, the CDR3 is TGTGCCAGCTCACCGCGGGGGGGGCTGTACACTGAAGCTTTCTTT. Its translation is CASSPRGGLYTEAFF.

The CDR3 loop reads CASSPGLAGGPGGELFF. The CDR3 nucleotides read TGTGCCAGCAGCCCGGGACTAGCGGGAGGGCCGGGCGGGGAGCTGTTTTTT. The J gene is TRBJ2-2, the V gene TRBV7-6; 16 nucleotides align to TRBD2. V was clipped by 5 bases and J by 7 bases; unmatched bases: 7. CDR3 size: 17 residues. Germline CDR1 is SGHVS and CDR2 is FNYEAQ.

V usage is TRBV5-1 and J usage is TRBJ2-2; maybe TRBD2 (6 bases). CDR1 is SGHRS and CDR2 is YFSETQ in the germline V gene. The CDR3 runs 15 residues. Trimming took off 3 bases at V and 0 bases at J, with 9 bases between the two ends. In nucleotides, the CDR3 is TGCGCCAGCAGCTGGGGGACTTCGAACACCGGGGAGCTGTTTTTT. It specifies CASSWGTSNTGELFF. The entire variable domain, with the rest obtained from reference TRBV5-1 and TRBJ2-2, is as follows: KAGVTQTPRYLIKTRGQQVTLSCSPISGHRSVSWYQQTPGQGLQFLFEYFSETQRNKGNFPGRFSGRQFSNSRSEMNVSTLELGDSALYLCASSWGTSNTGELFFGEGSRLTVL.

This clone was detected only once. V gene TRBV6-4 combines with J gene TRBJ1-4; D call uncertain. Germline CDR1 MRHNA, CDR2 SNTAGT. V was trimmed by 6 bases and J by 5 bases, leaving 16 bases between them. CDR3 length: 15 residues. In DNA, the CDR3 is TGTGCCAGCAGATCTCGAGGCGGGCCGAATGAAAAACTGTTTTTT. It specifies CASRSRGGPNEKLFF.

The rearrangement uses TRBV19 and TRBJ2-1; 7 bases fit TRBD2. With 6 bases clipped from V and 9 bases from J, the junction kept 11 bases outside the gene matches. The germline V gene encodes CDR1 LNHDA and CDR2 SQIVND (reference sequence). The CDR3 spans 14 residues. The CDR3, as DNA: TGTGCCAGTAGGTCCAGCGGGGCCTTGGGTGAGCAGTTCTTC. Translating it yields CASRSSGALGEQFF.

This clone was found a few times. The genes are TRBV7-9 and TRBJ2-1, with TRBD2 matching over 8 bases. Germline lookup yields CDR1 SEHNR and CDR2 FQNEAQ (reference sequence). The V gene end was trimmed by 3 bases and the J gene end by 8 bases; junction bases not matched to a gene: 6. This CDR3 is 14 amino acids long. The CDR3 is CASSFETSVDEQFF. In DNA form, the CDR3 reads TGTGCCAGCAGCTTCGAGACTAGCGTAGATGAGCAGTTCTTC.

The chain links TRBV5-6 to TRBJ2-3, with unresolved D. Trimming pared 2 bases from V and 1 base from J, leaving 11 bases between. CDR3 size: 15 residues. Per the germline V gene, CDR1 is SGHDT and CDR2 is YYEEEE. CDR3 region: CASSLAGVGTDTQYF. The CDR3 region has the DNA TGTGCCAGCAGCTTAGCCGGAGTAGGCACAGATACGCAGTATTTT.

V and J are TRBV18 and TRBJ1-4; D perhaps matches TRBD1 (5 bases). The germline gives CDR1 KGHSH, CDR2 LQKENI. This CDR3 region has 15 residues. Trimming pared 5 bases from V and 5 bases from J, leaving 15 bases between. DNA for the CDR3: TGTGCCAGCTCATCTTCGACAGTCCAGAATGAAAAACTGTTTTTT. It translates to CASSSSTVQNEKLFF.

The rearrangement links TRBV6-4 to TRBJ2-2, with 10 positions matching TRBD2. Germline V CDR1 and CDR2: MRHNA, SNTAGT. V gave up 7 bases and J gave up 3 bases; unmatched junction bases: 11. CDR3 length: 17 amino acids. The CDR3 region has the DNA TGTGCCAGCACCAGGATAGCGGGAGGCATAGACACCGGGGAGCTGTTTTTT. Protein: CASTRIAGGIDTGELFF.